The next 21 T cell receptor beta chains were all read from a single sample in a study of shared clonotypes between healthy human individuals. Here immunoSEQ multiplex PCR was the method, and the copy in TCRdb shows in-frame clones only, minus some. The table includes roughly 2.6 million clones, around nine tenths detected once. The sequencing sample was made of naive CD4+ T cells sorted from blood. The subset is: CD45RA+ positively selected. These receptors came from a young man in good health.

The chain has TRBV4-1 and TRBJ1-6; D unclear. CDR3 length equals 14 residues. V was shortened by 0 bases and J by 10 bases, with 10 bases between the two germline ends. CDR1 is MGHRA and CDR2 is YSYEKL in the germline V gene. This CDR3 is CASSQDYQWSPLHF. CDR3 bases: TGCGCCAGCAGCCAAGATTATCAATGGTCACCCCTCCACTTT.

The genes are TRBV10-1 and TRBJ2-7; a possible D gene is TRBD1 (5 bases). V was cut by 11 bases and J by 7 bases, with 15 bases left in between. The CDR3 has 11 residues. Germline V gene lookup returns CDR1 WNHNN and CDR2 SYGVQD (reference sequence). CDR3: CAHKSRGEQYF. The CDR3 region has the DNA TGCGCCCACAAGTCAAGGGGAGAGCAGTACTTC.

This clone was detected only once. The chain has TRBV28 and TRBJ1-1; 7 bases agree with TRBD1. Germline lookup yields CDR1 MDHEN and CDR2 SYDVKM. The length of the CDR3 is 15 residues. V was pared by 6 bases and J by 7 bases, with 14 bases of the junction left unmatched. Written as DNA, the CDR3 is TGTGCCAGCAGCGAGTCGGACCGGGACAGACATGAAGCTTTCTTT. It is translated as CASSESDRDRHEAFF.

This rearrangement joins TRBV7-9 to TRBJ2-7; the match to TRBD1 covers 8 bases. The CDR3 has 15 residues. The J segment lost 5 bases and the V segment lost 1 base, leaving 7 bases of the junction unmatched. Looked up from germline, CDR1 is SEHNR and CDR2 is FQNEAQ (reference sequence). CDR3 nucleotide sequence: TGTGCCAGCAGCTTAGGGAGGACAGGGTACCACGAGCAGTACTTC. Its translation: CASSLGRTGYHEQYF.

This clone has only one observation. The same CDR3 can be traced to other DNA sequences in this sample. This chain connects TRBV5-1 to TRBJ1-2, with D unclear. The V gene lost 2 bases and the J gene lost 4 bases, with 9 bases spanning the gap. The CDR3 runs 13 residues. From germline, CDR1 is SGHRS and CDR2 YFSETQ. Here the CDR3 reads CASSLGQSYGYTF. DNA of the CDR3: TGCGCCAGCAGCTTAGGGCAGAGCTATGGCTACACCTTC.

The CDR3 protein is CASSSRDTNEQFF. As DNA, the CDR3 is TGTGCCAGCAGCTCCCGGGACACTAATGAGCAGTTCTTC. This chain connects TRBV7-2 to TRBJ2-1, with D perhaps TRBD1 (6 bases). V was shortened by 4 bases and J by 7 bases, with 11 bases between the two germline ends. The CDR3 covers 13 residues. Germline V gene data show CDR1 as SGHTA and CDR2 as FQGNSA.

This clone was seen more than once but under ten times. This chain uses TRBV9 with TRBJ1-5; no definite D call. The germline gives CDR1 SGDLS, CDR2 YYNGEE. This CDR3 has 15 residues. V was shortened by 0 bases and J by 5 bases, with 12 bases between the two germline ends. The CDR3 coding sequence is TGTGCCAGCAGCGTAGACAGCCGAATGGATCAGCCCCAGCATTTT. It is translated as CASSVDSRMDQPQHF.

Written as DNA, the CDR3 is TGTGCCAGCAGTCCCCACCTACTACGACGACAACTCGGCACAGATACGCAGTATTTT. Its translation is CASSPHLLRRQLGTDTQYF. The chain carries TRBV28 and TRBJ2-3; D is undetermined. The V gene lost 5 bases and the J gene lost 1 base, with 25 bases spanning the gap. The CDR3 length is 19 residues. CDR1 is MDHEN and CDR2 is SYDVKM in the germline V gene.

V usage is TRBV2 and J usage is TRBJ1-1, with 9 bases fitting TRBD1. The J segment lost 1 base and the V segment lost 6 bases, leaving 3 bases of the junction unmatched. This CDR3 is built from 14 residues. Germline assignment: CDR1 SNHLY and CDR2 FYNNEI. CDR3 sequence: CASRVDRGNTEAFF. The CDR3 DNA sequence: TGTGCCAGCAGGGTGGACAGGGGGAACACTGAAGCTTTCTTT.

Concerning this clone itself: The sample has other DNA sequences that encode this CDR3 too. The V and J genes are TRBV10-1 and TRBJ2-1, with a weak D call TRBD2 (6 bases). V lost 5 bases to trimming and J lost 0 bases, with 8 bases between them. Germline V lookup: CDR1 WNHNN, CDR2 SYGVQD (reference sequence). This CDR3 region has 14 residues. The DNA for the CDR3 is TGCGCCAGCAGTCCCGGGAGCTCCTACAATGAGCAGTTCTTC. Its protein is CASSPGSSYNEQFF.

This chain connects TRBV27 to TRBJ2-7; D may be TRBD1 (5 bases). Germline CDR1 MNHEY, CDR2 SMNVEV (reference sequence). This CDR3 spans 15 amino acids. V was clipped by 2 bases and J by 2 bases, with 13 bases between them. The CDR3 DNA reads as TGTGCCAGCAGTTTAAGGGCAGGGCTGACCTACGAGCAGTACTTC. Translation gives CASSLRAGLTYEQYF.

The chain couples TRBV4-1 to TRBJ1-4, with 7 bases identical to TRBD1. V dropped 4 bases and J dropped 5; count of bases not matched to a gene: 4. CDR3 length: 14 residues. The germline gives CDR1 MGHRA, CDR2 YSYEKL. For the CDR3, the DNA is TGCGCCAGCAGCCGCCGGGACAGCAATGAAAAACTGTTTTTT. Protein: CASSRRDSNEKLFF.

In this sample, this clone turned up once. V and J are TRBV19 and TRBJ2-5; TRBD1 might be the D (6 bases). The last part of the DNA fits TRBJ2-7 better; the J call may be wrong. Germline V lookup: CDR1 LNHDA, CDR2 SQIVND (reference sequence). CDR3 length: 17 amino acids. In DNA, the CDR3 is TGTGCCAGTAGTATAGCGCCACAGGGCATAATCTCCTACGAGCAGTACTTC. This gives the protein CASSIAPQGIISYEQYF.

The rearrangement uses TRBV6-1 and TRBJ2-1; maybe TRBD1 (8 bases). V lost 6 bases and J 4 bases, leaving 16 bases between the germline ends. The CDR3 consists of 15 residues. Per the germline V gene, CDR1 is MNHNS and CDR2 is SASEGT. In DNA, the CDR3 is TGTGCCAGCAGAAACAGGGGGGGGGTATACAATGAGCAGTTCTTC. Translation gives CASRNRGGVYNEQFF.

The genes are TRBV11-3 and TRBJ2-1; 11 bases are shared with TRBD2. This CDR3 has 16 amino acids. CDR1 SGHNT and CDR2 YENEEA come from the germline V gene. The V and J ends lost 0 bases and 8 bases, in that order; junction bases with no gene match: 6. In DNA, the CDR3 is TGTGCCAGCAGCTTAGACCTAGCGGGAGGATGGGATGAGCAGTTCTTC. Residues: CASSLDLAGGWDEQFF.

The genes are TRBV7-2 and TRBJ2-6, with TRBD1 as a possible D gene (6 bases). Between the trimmed V and J ends, which lost 5 bases and 2 bases, there was a span of 10 bases. The CDR3 has 15 residues. Germline V gene lookup returns CDR1 SGHTA and CDR2 FQGNSA. The CDR3 sequence: CASSQTGTGANVLTF. The CDR3, as DNA: TGTGCCAGCAGCCAAACAGGGACTGGGGCCAACGTCCTGACTTTC.

The chain has TRBV7-9 and TRBJ2-1; D ambiguous. Trimming pared 5 bases from V and 2 bases from J, leaving 10 bases between. The length of the CDR3 is 14 residues. Germline V gives CDR1 SEHNR, CDR2 FQNEAQ (reference sequence). Here the CDR3 reads CASSIHSTYNEQFF. The CDR3 DNA reads TGTGCCAGCAGCATCCATTCCACCTACAATGAGCAGTTCTTC.

Notes on this clone: An end of the junction does not agree with germline; a read error may underlie this. This chain connects TRBV6-1 to TRBJ2-4; no clear D. The CDR3 loop spans 15 amino acids. The germline gives CDR1 MNHNS, CDR2 SASEGT. This chain's CDR3 is CASREVAVSKNIQYF. The CDR3 DNA sequence: TGTGCCAGCAGAGAAGTGGCCGTCTCCAAAAACATTCAGTACTTC.

The J gene is TRBJ2-1, the V gene TRBV19; D perhaps matches TRBD2 (6 bases). The V gene's germline CDR1 is LNHDA and CDR2 SQIVND (reference sequence). V was trimmed by 10 bases and J by 7 bases, leaving 17 bases between them. The CDR3 runs to 13 residues. CDR3 amino acids: CANGGTSLNEQFF. CDR3 DNA sequence: TGTGCCAACGGCGGGACTTCCTTGAATGAGCAGTTCTTC.

This rearrangement joins TRBV6-5 to TRBJ1-3; 7 nucleotides align to TRBD1. The germline CDR1 and CDR2 sequences are MNHEY and SVGAGI. Germline trimming cut 2 bases from V and 4 bases from J; bases unmatched to any gene: 8. The length of the CDR3 is 16 residues. CDR3 region: CASSYLRGTGGNTIYF. CDR3 DNA sequence: TGTGCCAGCAGTTACCTCAGGGGGACGGGAGGAAACACCATATATTTT.

This clone was detected once. The chain carries TRBV28 and TRBJ2-7; weak D call: TRBD1 (6 bases). Trimming pared 6 bases from V and 5 bases from J, leaving 17 bases between. Germline-derived CDR1 and CDR2 are MDHEN and SYDVKM. There are 14 residues in the CDR3. This CDR3 reads CASSYVLRGHEQYF. The CDR3 coding sequence is TGTGCCAGCAGCTACGTTCTCAGGGGCCACGAGCAGTACTTC.